This entry lists 21 T cell receptor beta chains sequenced from one sample in a study of read filtering for tumor transcriptome and immune sequencing. Molecular barcoded adaptors covering alpha/delta and beta/gamma chains were used on approximately 400 ng RNA. TCRdb reprocessed the reads via MiXCR and lists one record per CDR3 protein. The sample carries 120,000 or so distinct CDR3 sequences, over 10% recorded once. Input material: a population of CD138-negative cells sorted from bone marrow. The receptors originated from a donor at least 40 years old with multiple myeloma.

The chain combines TRBV11-1 with TRBJ2-3; weak D call: TRBD2 (6 bases). V lost 6 bases, J lost 2 bases, and 18 bases lay in between. Germline-derived CDR1 and CDR2 are SGHAT and FQDESV (reference sequence). The CDR3 is 16 amino acids. CDR3 DNA: TGTGCCAGCAGAAGCACCCCGGGACTCTACACAGATACGCAGTATTTT. Amino acid sequence: CASRSTPGLYTDTQYF.

This clonotype was recorded at least ten times. The chain employs TRBV12-3 or TRBV12-4 and TRBJ2-7; D may correspond to TRBD1 or TRBD2 (5 bases each). Trimming removed 5 bases from V and 1 base from J, with 9 bases in between. There are 13 residues in the CDR3. The CDR3 sequence: CASSRDPSYEQYF. The CDR3 nucleotides read TGTGCCAGCAGTAGGGACCCTTCCTACGAGCAGTACTTC.

The V call is TRBV10-3, the J call TRBJ2-5; possible D gene TRBD1, 5 bases. The ends were cut back, 8 bases at V and 5 bases at J, with 15 bases in the middle. The length of the CDR3 is 13 residues. The germline V gene encodes CDR1 ENHRY and CDR2 SYGVKD. The CDR3 coding sequence is TGTGCCATCGGAGAGGACAAGGAGGAGACCCAGTACTTC. Its protein is CAIGEDKEETQYF.

This clonotype has ten or more counts. The rearrangement joins TRBV10-3 to TRBJ2-7; TRBD2 aligns across 7 bases. V lost 10 bases, J lost 7 bases, and 16 bases stayed unmatched. The CDR3 has 14 amino acids. CDR1 ENHRY and CDR2 SYGVKD come from the germline V gene. The CDR3 DNA follows: TGTGCCACCCGCCGGGCGGGAGAGATAGGGGAGCAGTACTTC. Residues: CATRRAGEIGEQYF.

This clonotype was picked up many times. This chain uses TRBV5-1 with TRBJ2-1, with D hard to call. CDR3 length: 16 residues. The germline V gene has CDR1 SGHRS and CDR2 YFSETQ. Trimming removed 4 bases from V and 7 bases from J, with 21 bases in between. In nucleotides, the CDR3 is TGCGCCAGCAGCATAGCAAGGCCAAGGAAAACTAATGAGCAGTTCTTC. Its protein is CASSIARPRKTNEQFF.

There are a few counts of this clonotype. The rearrangement joins TRBV13 to TRBJ2-5; D remains ambiguous. The CDR3 has 14 residues. Germline lookup yields CDR1 PRHDT and CDR2 FYEKMQ (reference sequence). The ends were cut back, 5 bases at V and 3 bases at J, with 13 bases in the middle. CDR3 residues: CASSRPAKEETQYF. The CDR3 DNA follows: TGTGCCAGCAGCAGGCCGGCCAAGGAAGAGACCCAGTACTTC.

This clonotype has at least ten counts. This rearrangement joins TRBV5-1 to TRBJ2-5; D may be TRBD1 or TRBD2 (5 bases each). The V and J ends lost 3 bases and 2 bases respectively, with 11 bases between them. The germline V gene encodes CDR1 SGHRS and CDR2 YFSETQ. The length of the CDR3 is 14 residues. The CDR3 DNA reads TGCGCCAGCAGCTGGGGGTCTAGGCAAGAGACCCAGTACTTC. Protein product: CASSWGSRQETQYF.

The V gene is TRBV6-1, the J gene TRBJ2-3, with 9 bases fitting TRBD2. The CDR3 sequence is 12 residues long. The V segment lost 4 bases and the J segment 10 bases; nucleotides outside the gene matches: 3. Germline CDR1 reads MNHNS; CDR2 reads SASEGT. CDR3 region: CASSALAGPQYF. The DNA for the CDR3 is TGTGCCAGCAGTGCCCTAGCGGGGCCGCAGTATTTT.

This clonotype was recorded at least ten times. V gene TRBV21-1 combines with J gene TRBJ2-3; the listed D gene, TRBD1, was not tested against the DNA. TRBV21-1 counts as a pseudogene. The CDR3 is made up of 17 amino acids. CDR3 DNA: TGTGCCAGCAGCAAAGTACGTGGGACAGGGGTAACAGATACGCAGTATTTT. This sequence encodes CASSKVRGTGVTDTQYF.

This clonotype was detected many times. V gene TRBV20-1 combines with J gene TRBJ2-2, with a tentative D call TRBD1 (6 bases). The germline V gene encodes CDR1 DFQATT and CDR2 SNEGSKA (reference sequence). This CDR3 spans 15 amino acids. Trimming removed 2 bases at V and 5 bases at J, with 15 bases between. CDR3 DNA sequence: TGCAGTGCTAGACCCAGGGGTACGGGAACCGGGGAGCTGTTTTTT. Translated, it gives CSARPRGTGTGELFF.

The CDR3 is CAISVGTDSGNTIYF. The CDR3 DNA is TGTGCCATCAGTGTCGGGACAGACTCTGGAAACACCATATATTTT. The J gene is TRBJ1-3, the V gene TRBV10-3, with 7 nucleotides matching TRBD1. J gave up 0 bases and V 4 bases, and 3 bases lay outside the gene matches. Per the germline V gene, CDR1 is ENHRY and CDR2 is SYGVKD. The CDR3 consists of 15 residues.

In DNA, the CDR3 is TGCGCCAGCAGCCACGCCCAGGAAGATCAGCCCCAGCATTTT. It is translated as CASSHAQEDQPQHF. The chain employs TRBV4-1 and TRBJ1-5; D not resolved. In germline, CDR1 is MGHRA, CDR2 YSYEKL. V dropped 3 bases and J dropped 5 bases, with 11 bases sitting between them. The CDR3 totals 14 residues.

The table lists this clonotype with a few counts. The V gene is TRBV11-2, the J gene TRBJ2-2; perhaps TRBD1 as D (5 bases). The CDR3 is 16 residues long. Trimming took off 2 bases at V and 6 bases at J, with 16 bases between the two ends. Germline lookup yields CDR1 SGHAT and CDR2 FQNNGV. CDR3 protein: CASSLSGRSLSGELFF. The DNA for the CDR3 is TGTGCCAGCAGCTTATCAGGGCGGAGCCTTTCCGGGGAGCTGTTTTTT.

In the case of this clonotype: The final CDR3 position lacks the conserved phenylalanine or tryptophan, pointing to a likely read error. The chain employs TRBV11-3 and TRBJ2-5; 9 bases fit TRBD2. This CDR3 region has 17 residues. Germline CDR1 and CDR2: SGHNT and YENEEA. This CDR3 is CASSLAGAGGGQETQYL. The CDR3 DNA follows: TGTGCCAGTAGCTTAGCGGGGGCGGGAGGAGGCCAAGAGACCCAGTACCTC.

This clonotype was observed at least ten times. This rearrangement joins TRBV7-2 to TRBJ2-3; D remains ambiguous. This CDR3 has 13 residues. The V end lost 4 bases, the J end lost 7 bases, and 12 bases lay between the germline ends. Per germline, CDR1 SGHTA and CDR2 FQGNSA. The CDR3 is CASSSSPSNTQYF. CDR3 sequence (DNA): TGTGCCAGCAGCTCCTCGCCCAGTAATACGCAGTATTTT.

This clonotype has at least ten counts. The chain links TRBV11-2 to TRBJ2-1; no definite D call. Germline V gene sequence: CDR1 SGHAT, CDR2 FQNNGV. The CDR3 totals 16 residues. Trimming took off 1 base at V and 5 bases at J, with 15 bases between the two ends. CDR3 DNA sequence: TGTGCCAGCAGCTTAGCCCGAATTCGAAAGAACAATGAGCAGTTCTTC. Its protein is CASSLARIRKNNEQFF.

This clonotype has ten or more counts. The CDR3 region is CSVVGRRIKETQYF. The DNA of the CDR3 is TGCAGCGTTGTTGGCAGGCGGATTAAAGAGACCCAGTACTTC. The gene calls are TRBV29-1 and TRBJ2-5; D ambiguous. The CDR3 is 14 amino acids. V lost 4 bases to trimming and J lost 3 bases, with 15 bases between them. Germline V CDR1 and CDR2: SQVTM, ANQGSEA.

Comments on this clonotype: At one end the junction does not follow the germline gene, possibly because of a read error. The rearrangement links TRBV2 to TRBJ2-3; 9 nucleotides agree with TRBD2. CDR3 length equals 15 residues. Germline V gene lookup returns CDR1 SNHLY and CDR2 FYNNEI. CDR3 bases: TGTGCTAGCAGTGAAGAGCGGGAGGCCGGAGATACGCAGTATTTT. As protein: CASSEEREAGDTQYF.

This clonotype was counted at least ten times. The chain carries TRBV29-1 and TRBJ1-1, with 9 positions matching TRBD1. V dropped 4 bases and J dropped 6; count of bases not matched to a gene: 6. The CDR3 is made up of 13 amino acids. The germline V gene has CDR1 SQVTM and CDR2 ANQGSEA. The CDR3 protein is CSVAPTGGSEAFF. CDR3 DNA sequence: TGCAGCGTTGCTCCCACAGGGGGCTCTGAAGCTTTCTTT.

This clonotype was seen ten or more times. The chain combines TRBV7-9 with TRBJ2-7; D is perhaps TRBD1 (5 bases). The CDR3 consists of 14 residues. The V end lost 8 bases, the J end lost 1 base, and 15 bases lay between the germline ends. The germline CDR1 and CDR2 sequences are SEHNR and FQNEAQ (reference sequence). The CDR3 region is CASRQDTGSYEQYF. As DNA, the CDR3 is TGTGCCAGCCGCCAGGACACCGGTTCCTACGAGCAGTACTTC. Full variable domain (remainder filled in from reference TRBV7-9 and TRBJ2-7): DTGVSQNPRHKITKRGQNVTFRCDPISEHNRLYWYRQTLGQGPEFLTYFQNEAQLEKSRLLSDRFSAERPKGSFSTLEIQRTEQGDSAMYLCASRQDTGSYEQYFGPGTRLTVT.

With regard to this clonotype: It may be a read error: a sequence one base away is much more abundant. Because the CDR3 is missing its conserved closing phenylalanine or tryptophan, this is likely a read error. The V and J genes are TRBV5-5 and TRBJ1-4, with D unresolved. Germline V CDR1 and CDR2: SGHKS, YYEKEE (reference sequence). There are 14 residues in the CDR3. V shed 3 bases and J shed 8 bases, with 14 bases lying between them. The CDR3 DNA sequence: TGTGCCAGCAGCTCTTTAGCGGGAGGAGAAAAACTGTTTTCT. This sequence encodes CASSSLAGGEKLFS.